This is a list of T cell receptor beta chains from one sample in a study of shared clonotypes between healthy human individuals. Data came from immunoSEQ multiplex PCR; TCRdb stores just in-frame clones and leaves some out. The sample yields about 1,500,000 clones, 95% to 97% seen once. The sequencing sample was made of naive CD4+ T cells sorted from blood. The source of these receptors is a man in his thirties or forties in good health. The CDR3 runs from the conserved cysteine through the conserved F or W. The D gene is left open where the match is weak. Size values are once, few and many counts, or a class for expanded clones, and some rows have none.

J gene: TRBJ2-3
V gene: TRBV4-3
clone size: NA
D gene: TRBD1
CDR3 protein: CASSPGQGADTQYF
CDR3 DNA: TGCGCCAGCAGCCCGGGACAGGGGGCTGATACGCAGTATTTT

J gene: TRBJ2-1
V gene: TRBV2
clone size: NA
D gene: NA
CDR3 protein: CASSFPRGEQFF
CDR3 DNA: TGTGCCAGCAGTTTTCCCCGGGGGGAGCAGTTCTTC

J gene: TRBJ2-6
V gene: TRBV29-1
clone size: NA
D gene: TRBD1
CDR3 protein: CSVQGAYGANVLTF
CDR3 DNA: TGCAGCGTACAGGGGGCTTATGGGGCCAACGTCCTGACTTTC

J gene: TRBJ2-1
V gene: TRBV18
clone size: NA
D gene: TRBD1
CDR3 protein: CASSLYTGGTNNEQFF
CDR3 DNA: TGTGCCAGCTCACTATATACAGGGGGGACCAACAATGAGCAGTTCTTC

J gene: TRBJ2-1
V gene: TRBV5-5
clone size: NA
D gene: TRBD2
CDR3 protein: CASSLPQAGLSYNEQFF
CDR3 DNA: TGTGCCAGCAGCTTGCCGCAGGCGGGACTATCCTACAATGAGCAGTTCTTC

J gene: TRBJ1-4
V gene: TRBV2
clone size: once
D gene: NA
CDR3 protein: CASSGLGNEKLFF
CDR3 DNA: TGTGCCAGCAGTGGTTTAGGGAATGAAAAACTGTTTTTT

J gene: TRBJ1-2
V gene: TRBV5-5
clone size: NA
D gene: NA
CDR3 protein: CASNTQGRGGDGYTF
CDR3 DNA: TGTGCCAGCAACACCCAGGGAAGGGGGGGAGATGGCTACACCTTC

J gene: TRBJ2-3
V gene: TRBV27
clone size: many
D gene: NA
CDR3 protein: CASSLSVSTDTQYF
CDR3 DNA: TGTGCCAGCAGTTTATCGGTATCCACAGATACGCAGTATTTT

J gene: TRBJ2-7
V gene: TRBV29-1
clone size: NA
D gene: TRBD1
CDR3 protein: CSGTGGAPQYF
CDR3 DNA: TGCAGCGGAACAGGGGGCGCTCCCCAATACTTC

J gene: TRBJ2-4
V gene: TRBV15
clone size: NA
D gene: TRBD2
CDR3 protein: CATRLAGDINIQYF
CDR3 DNA: TGTGCCACGAGACTAGCGGGAGATATAAACATTCAGTACTTC

J gene: TRBJ2-7
V gene: TRBV5-1
clone size: NA
D gene: TRBD2
CDR3 protein: CASSLGLAGWPDEQYF
CDR3 DNA: TGCGCCAGCAGCTTGGGACTAGCGGGTTGGCCTGACGAGCAGTACTTC

J gene: TRBJ2-7
V gene: TRBV4-2
clone size: NA
D gene: NA
CDR3 protein: CASSQGGRDSRTTYSYEQYF
CDR3 DNA: TGTGCCAGCAGCCAAGGCGGGCGGGACAGCCGGACTACCTACTCCTACGAGCAGTACTTC

J gene: TRBJ2-3
V gene: TRBV5-1
clone size: NA
D gene: TRBD2
CDR3 protein: CASSLGLAGGFLSTDTQYF
CDR3 DNA: TGCGCCAGCAGCTTGGGACTAGCGGGAGGGTTCTTGAGCACAGATACGCAGTATTTT

J gene: TRBJ2-5
V gene: TRBV2
clone size: NA
D gene: NA
CDR3 protein: CASRTPGGGETQYF
CDR3 DNA: TGTGCCAGCAGGACCCCAGGGGGGGGAGAGACCCAGTACTTC

J gene: TRBJ1-1
V gene: TRBV6-5
clone size: NA
D gene: NA
CDR3 protein: CASRIQGSGTEAFF
CDR3 DNA: TGTGCCAGCAGGATACAGGGTTCGGGTACTGAAGCTTTCTTT

J gene: TRBJ2-3
V gene: TRBV9
clone size: NA
D gene: NA
CDR3 protein: CASSAAPGRDTQYF
CDR3 DNA: TGTGCCAGCAGCGCCGCCCCTGGTCGAGATACGCAGTATTTT

J gene: TRBJ2-7
V gene: TRBV2
clone size: NA
D gene: TRBD1
CDR3 protein: CASVLRGLYEQYF
CDR3 DNA: TGTGCCAGCGTCCTGAGGGGGCTTTACGAGCAGTACTTC

J gene: TRBJ1-4
V gene: TRBV29-1
clone size: NA
D gene: NA
CDR3 protein: CSVVGRRREKLFF
CDR3 DNA: TGCAGCGTTGTTGGCAGGCGCCGGGAAAAACTGTTTTTT

J gene: TRBJ2-6
V gene: TRBV5-5
clone size: NA
D gene: NA
CDR3 protein: CASSIRGSGANVLTF
CDR3 DNA: TGTGCCAGCAGCATCAGGGGATCTGGGGCCAACGTCCTGACTTTC

J gene: TRBJ2-1
V gene: TRBV7-3
clone size: NA
D gene: NA
CDR3 protein: CASSLTAHGDNEQFF
CDR3 DNA: TGTGCCAGCAGCTTAACGGCCCATGGAGACAATGAGCAGTTCTTC

J gene: TRBJ2-2
V gene: TRBV7-9
clone size: NA
D gene: NA
CDR3 protein: CASSLALEGLKTGELFF
CDR3 DNA: TGTGCCAGCAGCTTAGCGTTGGAGGGGCTAAAGACCGGGGAGCTGTTTTTT

J gene: TRBJ2-1
V gene: TRBV5-1
clone size: NA
D gene: TRBD2
CDR3 protein: CASSATSGSSYNEQFF
CDR3 DNA: TGCGCCAGCAGCGCGACTAGCGGGTCCTCCTACAATGAGCAGTTCTTC

J gene: TRBJ2-2
V gene: TRBV4-3
clone size: NA
D gene: NA
CDR3 protein: CASSQDSRTGELFF
CDR3 DNA: TGCGCCAGCAGCCAAGATTCCCGGACCGGGGAGCTGTTTTTT

J gene: TRBJ1-4
V gene: TRBV7-2
clone size: NA
D gene: TRBD1
CDR3 protein: CASSPLAGGAIRQKLFF
CDR3 DNA: TGTGCCAGCAGCCCCCTTGCAGGGGGCGCGATCCGGCAGAAACTGTTTTTT

J gene: TRBJ2-7
V gene: TRBV5-4
clone size: NA
D gene: NA
CDR3 protein: CASSSKGRVLVEQYF
CDR3 DNA: TGTGCCAGCAGTTCAAAGGGCAGGGTACTGGTCGAGCAGTACTTC

J gene: TRBJ2-2
V gene: TRBV7-9
clone size: few
D gene: NA
CDR3 protein: CASSLPRELFF
CDR3 DNA: TGTGCCAGCAGCCTTCCACGGGAGCTGTTTTTT

J gene: TRBJ1-5
V gene: TRBV7-3
clone size: NA
D gene: NA
CDR3 protein: CASSLGRNQPQHF
CDR3 DNA: TGTGCCAGCAGCTTAGGCAGGAATCAGCCCCAGCATTTT

J gene: TRBJ2-3
V gene: TRBV12-5
clone size: NA
D gene: TRBD2
CDR3 protein: CASGPGLAKIDTQYF
CDR3 DNA: TGTGCTAGTGGTCCGGGACTAGCGAAAATTGATACGCAGTATTTT

J gene: TRBJ2-4
V gene: TRBV23-1
clone size: NA
D gene: NA
CDR3 protein: CASSQSSQGRGIQYF
CDR3 DNA: TGCGCCAGCAGTCAATCATCTCAGGGCCGGGGTATTCAGTACTTC

J gene: TRBJ2-1
V gene: TRBV19
clone size: NA
D gene: TRBD1
CDR3 protein: CASSIVVAGRGLRIF
CDR3 DNA: TGTGCCAGTAGTATAGTAGTCGCGGGCAGGGGGTTACGGATCTTC

J gene: TRBJ1-2
V gene: TRBV10-3
clone size: NA
D gene: NA
CDR3 protein: CATNRLVDATGYTF
CDR3 DNA: TGTGCCACAAATCGGCTGGTGGACGCAACTGGCTACACCTTC

J gene: TRBJ2-7
V gene: TRBV5-4
clone size: NA
D gene: TRBD2
CDR3 protein: CASSLAGGPSYEQYF
CDR3 DNA: TGTGCCAGCAGCTTAGCGGGAGGGCCGTCGTACGAGCAGTACTTC

J gene: TRBJ2-5
V gene: TRBV19
clone size: NA
D gene: NA
CDR3 protein: CASSLRTVTRETQYF
CDR3 DNA: TGTGCCAGTAGTCTTCGGACAGTCACTAGGGAGACCCAGTACTTC

J gene: TRBJ2-1
V gene: TRBV6-6
clone size: NA
D gene: TRBD1
CDR3 protein: CASSQDRGLYNEQFF
CDR3 DNA: TGTGCCAGCAGTCAAGACAGGGGGCTCTACAATGAGCAGTTCTTC

J gene: TRBJ2-1
V gene: TRBV18
clone size: NA
D gene: TRBD2
CDR3 protein: CASSPQLAVHNEQFF
CDR3 DNA: TGTGCCAGCTCACCACAGCTAGCGGTTCACAATGAGCAGTTCTTC

J gene: TRBJ2-3
V gene: TRBV5-1
clone size: NA
D gene: TRBD2
CDR3 protein: CASRPTSGSVTDTQYF
CDR3 DNA: TGCGCCAGCAGACCTACTAGCGGGAGTGTAACAGATACGCAGTATTTT

J gene: TRBJ2-1
V gene: TRBV14
clone size: NA
D gene: NA
CDR3 protein: CASSQDWRGRAREQFF
CDR3 DNA: TGTGCCAGCAGCCAAGATTGGAGGGGGAGGGCCAGAGAGCAGTTCTTC

J gene: TRBJ2-7
V gene: TRBV6-6
clone size: NA
D gene: TRBD1
CDR3 protein: CASRTGGYEQYF
CDR3 DNA: TGTGCCAGCAGGACAGGGGGTTACGAGCAGTACTTC

J gene: TRBJ2-3
V gene: TRBV5-1
clone size: NA
D gene: TRBD2
CDR3 protein: CASSPSVSGMSGGTDTQYF
CDR3 DNA: TGCGCCAGCAGCCCTAGCGTTAGCGGGATGTCAGGTGGTACAGATACGCAGTATTTT

J gene: TRBJ2-7
V gene: TRBV15
clone size: NA
D gene: TRBD2
CDR3 protein: CATSRELAGSYEQYF
CDR3 DNA: TGTGCCACCAGCAGAGAATTAGCGGGGTCCTACGAGCAGTACTTC

J gene: TRBJ2-1
V gene: TRBV6-5
clone size: NA
D gene: TRBD1
CDR3 protein: CASSPDRGNEQFF
CDR3 DNA: TGTGCCAGCAGTCCCGACAGGGGCAATGAGCAGTTCTTC

J gene: TRBJ1-1
V gene: TRBV6-6
clone size: NA
D gene: NA
CDR3 protein: CASSYTQQEAFF
CDR3 DNA: TGTGCCAGCAGTTATACGCAACAAGAAGCTTTCTTT

J gene: TRBJ1-3
V gene: TRBV5-1
clone size: NA
D gene: NA
CDR3 protein: CASSSDGFSGNTIYF
CDR3 DNA: TGCGCCAGCAGCTCGGACGGCTTCTCTGGAAACACCATATATTTT

J gene: TRBJ2-3
V gene: TRBV5-6
clone size: NA
D gene: NA
CDR3 protein: CASSMLDATDTQYF
CDR3 DNA: TGTGCCAGCAGCATGCTAGACGCCACAGATACGCAGTATTTT

J gene: TRBJ1-4
V gene: TRBV5-4
clone size: NA
D gene: TRBD1
CDR3 protein: CASGTGGNEKLFF
CDR3 DNA: TGTGCCAGCGGGACAGGGGGTAATGAAAAACTGTTTTTT

J gene: TRBJ2-7
V gene: TRBV20-1
clone size: NA
D gene: NA
CDR3 protein: CSARDPPEQYF
CDR3 DNA: TGCAGTGCTAGAGATCCCCCCGAGCAGTACTTC

J gene: TRBJ1-2
V gene: TRBV6-5
clone size: NA
D gene: NA
CDR3 protein: CASSQGIPLGYTF
CDR3 DNA: TGTGCCAGCAGTCAGGGGATCCCTCTCGGCTACACCTTC

J gene: TRBJ2-7
V gene: TRBV6-5
clone size: NA
D gene: TRBD2
CDR3 protein: CASRIEAGGSYEQYF
CDR3 DNA: TGTGCCTCTCGAATAGAAGCGGGAGGGAGCTACGAGCAGTACTTC